One T cell receptor beta chain is described in this entry. The antigen is not known. This sample was taken from a study of cytomegalovirus exposure and HLA in healthy donors. General study findings and limits: Reports indicated that the classifier achieved high specificity and sensitivity in diagnosing cytomegalovirus status.

Likely unrecorded immune exposures existed in these nominally healthy donors. The CDR3 length is 16 residues. CDR1 PRHDT and CDR2 FYEKMQ come from the germline V gene (reference sequence). Germline trimming cut 5 bases from V and 8 bases from J; bases unmatched to any gene: 14. The PCR had 60 Vbeta and 13 Jbeta primers. Sequenced by immunoSEQ multiplex PCR; TCRdb stores in-frame clones only, minus some. Of some 120,000 clones in the sample, roughly 78% are singletons; the top ten hold 2.5% to 3%. This chain uses TRBV13 with TRBJ1-4, with 7 bases identical to TRBD1. The receptor's source is a man aged 25 to 40 in good health and CMV-seronegative. The material sequenced was PBMCs. This CDR3 is CASSRKGGTGVEKLFF. The CDR3 DNA reads TGTGCCAGCAGCCGAAAAGGAGGAACAGGGGTCGAAAAACTGTTTTTT. Full variable domain (remainder filled in from reference TRBV13 and TRBJ1-4): AAGVIQSPRHLIKEKRETATLKCYPIPRHDTVYWYQQGPGQDPQFLISFYEKMQSDKGSIPDRFSAQQFSDYHSELNMSSLELGDSALYFCASSRKGGTGVEKLFFGSGTQLSVL.